This T cell receptor (beta chain) was sequenced during a study of radiotherapy plus CTLA-4 blockade in lung cancer. On the study more broadly: Disease control was seen in about 30% of patients, objective responses in roughly 17%.

Chemo-refractory metastatic non-small-cell lung cancer patients underwent focal radiation alongside CTLA-4 blockade with ipilimumab. Comments on this clone: The target antigen is unknown.

Here immunoSEQ multiplex PCR was the method, and the copy in TCRdb shows in-frame clones only, minus some. Among just under 60,000 clones listed, over 65% were seen once. The study, taken as a whole, reports: In blood, early T cell clone dynamics reportedly predicted response best, together with interferon-beta. Blood-borne expansion of tumor-derived TCR clones followed radiotherapy plus ipilimumab.

This receptor was obtained from a human donor with non-small cell lung cancer who had a partial response to radiotherapy plus ipilimumab. The sequences come from peripheral blood, collected from a patient treated with radiotherapy plus ipilimumab.

CDR3 coding DNA: TGTGCCAGCAGCCCTGGGAGGCTGGGGAACACCGGGGAGCTGTTTTTT. It specifies CASSPGRLGNTGELFF. The chain has TRBV11-2 and TRBJ2-2; the D gene is possibly TRBD2 (6 bases). The CDR3 spans 16 residues. V was shortened by 5 bases and J by 1 base, with 14 bases between the two germline ends. Germline lookup yields CDR1 SGHAT and CDR2 FQNNGV.